The TCR beta chain under discussion was sequenced for a study of tumor-infiltrating lymphocytes in localized non-small cell lung cancer (dated by TCRdb to about 2021). Some background on the complete study: Patients whose samples were collected after neoadjuvant chemotherapy, as well as both smokers and never-smokers and several histologies, were included in the cohort. Resected tumor tissue and uninvolved lung tissue described as non-adjacent to the tumor were contributed by each patient, with both tissues obtained from the same patient. TCR sequencing was one of several integrated assays, alongside flow cytometry, multiplex immunofluorescence, RNA-seq, exome sequencing and proteomics, applied to the same patients. The overall ICON cohort was composed of about 150 surgical patients with localized non-small cell lung cancer whose tumors were resected. The paired tumor versus uninvolved lung comparison of immunoSEQ T-cell fraction included some 54 patients.

Results and caveats for the whole study, not just this receptor: Because different assays used different pieces of the same tissue, technical variation could not be distinguished from intratumor heterogeneity. TCRbeta sequencing supported higher T cell infiltration in tumors than in uninvolved lung tissue, consistent with immunofluorescence CD3 counts. Recurrence-free survival showed no association with tumor T-cell fraction from TCR sequencing (p = 0.61). Assay coverage varied across patients depending on available tissue quantity, so only a subset of the cohort had TCR sequencing. TCR-derived T-cell fraction did not differ between the flow cytometry-defined immunotypes IM1 (good prognosis) and IM2 (poor prognosis).

The table lists this clone with a few counts. The antigen it binds to is not known. No qualities accompany the bases; no much larger clone lies one base away. Taken from the germline V gene, the CDR1 and CDR2 loops are SGHTA and FQGNSA. The CDR3 runs 14 residues from the cysteine to the phenylalanine. Only the CDR3 region is kept as DNA, spanning 42 bases read in frame from base 1. V sheds 2 bases and J sheds 1 base, leaving 9 bases between their ends. The T-cell fraction in tumor and uninvolved lung tissue was obtained from TCR sequencing using the immunoSEQ assay. As for the authors' bioinformatics: For survival analysis, patients were divided into high (upper tertile) and low (lower two tertiles) T-cell fraction groups, which were compared by log-rank test. A signed-rank test was used to test differences in T-cell fraction between paired tumor and uninvolved lung samples. What TCRdb holds here is the immuneACCESS table cut down to in-frame rearrangements. Part of the clones is not present; checked against another copy, under half of the missing clones reflect an unresolved V gene, and the others are unexplained. V and J calls and clone size are as listed in that table; D and trimming were resolved from the DNA. This sample comprises approximately 21,000 clones, about 80% of them detected only once. The top ten hold about 3% of the sample.

The first patient joined ICON in 2016, and enrollment wrapped up when the last patient was enrolled in September 2018. Fresh tumor and matched uninvolved tissue for in-depth immune analyses, including TCR sequencing, were collected from a subcohort of some 69 patients. DNA isolated from bulk tissue, without cell sorting, was used for TCR sequencing. The rearranged segments are TRBV7-2 and TRBJ2-7, with the D segment identity uncertain. Material: lung tumor tissue. The source is a human donor with non-small cell lung cancer. The sequence in DNA is TGTGCCAGCAGCTTATCCCCGACATCCTACGAGCAGTACTTC. Translated, it gives CASSLSPTSYEQYF.